This T cell receptor (beta chain) was identified in a study of blood T cell repertoires in COVID-19. Study summary: Samples taken during acute and convalescent COVID-19 were collected in the United States, Italy and Spain. PBMCs, B-cell-depleted T cells, or T cells were the source of the cDNA or gDNA that made up the material.

As handled by the study authors: Nucleated cell counts were estimated from reference gene primer amplification. Sequencing was performed with immunoSEQ multiplex PCR; in TCRdb, only in-frame clones are kept and a portion is missing. V and J calls and clone size are copied from that table; D and trimming were computed from the DNA. Among some 130,000 clones listed, 60% to 75% were seen once. The germline gives CDR1 PRHDT, CDR2 FYEKMQ (reference sequence). The CDR3 covers 18 residues. V lost 1 base to trimming and J lost 6 bases, with 22 bases between them. The chain has TRBV13 and TRBJ2-1; weak D call: TRBD1 (7 bases). The sequenced sample was peripheral blood. This sequence was found in a woman aged 70 to 79 with acute or convalescent COVID-19. Here the CDR3 reads CASSLDGAGGRSRNEQFF. Here the CDR3 DNA reads TGTGCCAGCAGCTTAGATGGGGCAGGGGGGCGGTCGCGCAATGAGCAGTTCTTC.